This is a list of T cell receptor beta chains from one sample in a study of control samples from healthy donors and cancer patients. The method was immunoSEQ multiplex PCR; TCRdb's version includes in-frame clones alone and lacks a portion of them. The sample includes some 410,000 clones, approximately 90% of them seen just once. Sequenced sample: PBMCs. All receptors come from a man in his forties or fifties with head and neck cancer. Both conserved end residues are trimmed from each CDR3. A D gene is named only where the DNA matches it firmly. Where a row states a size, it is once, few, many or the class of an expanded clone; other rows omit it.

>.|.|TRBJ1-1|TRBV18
ASSPERNTEAF
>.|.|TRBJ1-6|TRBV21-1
ASNPPLH
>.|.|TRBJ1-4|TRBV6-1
ASSEPGADEKLF
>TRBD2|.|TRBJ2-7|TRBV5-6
ASSLALAGVLSYEQY
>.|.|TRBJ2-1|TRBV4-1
ASSQDFGASSYNEQF
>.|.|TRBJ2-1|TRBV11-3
ASSWRGRDNEQF
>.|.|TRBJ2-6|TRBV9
ASSVEAGANVLT
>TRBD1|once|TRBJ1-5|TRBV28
ASSLVRGQLGNQPQH
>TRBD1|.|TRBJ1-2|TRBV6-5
ASTPLAGGLYGYT
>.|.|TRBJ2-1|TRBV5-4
ASSLVTYNEQF